This TCR beta chain was retrieved from a study of T cell changes during pregnancy in multiple sclerosis. Only in-frame clones appear in the TCRdb table, and some are missing; sequencing was by immunoSEQ multiplex PCR. The data show roughly 110,000 clones, with just under 95% seen just once and around 1.5% held by the top ten. The CDR3 has 15 residues. Trimming at V came to 0 bases and at J to 6 bases, leaving 5 bases not matched to a gene. Germline CDR1 reads MNHNS; CDR2 reads SASEGT. This clonotype originated in a female donor with multiple sclerosis, enrolled in a pregnancy study. The sample was peripheral blood, taken after pregnancy. The chain combines TRBV6-1 with TRBJ2-7; 10 bases map to TRBD1. The CDR3 here is CASSEARQGAFEQYF. In DNA form, the CDR3 reads TGTGCCAGCAGTGAAGCAAGACAGGGGGCATTCGAGCAGTACTTC.